These T cell receptor beta chains were read from a single sample in a study of shared clonotypes between healthy human individuals. Sequenced by immunoSEQ multiplex PCR; TCRdb stores in-frame clones only, minus some. The sample lists about 600,000 clones; roughly 97% were seen once. The sequenced sample was naive CD4+ T cells sorted from blood. These receptors all come from a woman between 25 and 40 years old in good health. The CDR3 runs from the conserved cysteine through the conserved F or W. D genes are given only for firm matches. A clone size is listed for some rows: how often the clone was seen (once, few, many), or a class if it is expanded.

j_gene | v_gene | d_gene | abundance | CDR3nt | CDR3aa
TRBJ2-7 | TRBV11-2 | TRBD1 | - | TGTGCCAGCAGCTTAGATCGGGCAGGGGGTGTCGACGAGCAGTACTTC | CASSLDRAGGVDEQYF
TRBJ2-2 | TRBV15 | - | - | TGTGCCACCAAGACATCCGGGGAGCTGTTTTTT | CATKTSGELFF
TRBJ2-5 | TRBV28 | TRBD1 | - | TGTGCCAGCAGTTTATCCGTCAGATCCGACAGGGGACCATTTCTGTACCAAGAGACCCAGTACTTC | CASSLSVRSDRGPFLYQETQYF
TRBJ2-5 | TRBV18 | - | - | TGTGCCAGCTCACCCCGGACAGCTCAAGAGACCCAGTACTTC | CASSPRTAQETQYF
TRBJ1-2 | TRBV19 | TRBD1 | - | TGTGCCAGTAGTAGAGAGCAGGGGGCACACTATGGCTACACCTTC | CASSREQGAHYGYTF
TRBJ1-4 | TRBV18 | - | - | TGTGCCAGCTCACCACGCACAGGCACAACTAATGAAAAACTGTTTTTT | CASSPRTGTTNEKLFF
TRBJ2-1 | TRBV9 | - | - | TGTGCCAGCAGCGCGCAGGGGAGGCTCGACAATGAGCAGTTCTTC | CASSAQGRLDNEQFF
TRBJ2-2 | TRBV19 | TRBD1 | - | TGTGCCAGTAGTATAAGGGGGCGATACGTCGGGGAGCTGTTTTTT | CASSIRGRYVGELFF
TRBJ2-6 | TRBV5-1 | - | - | TGCGCCAGCAGCCAAGTCTTGAGTACCTCTGGGGCCAACGTCCTGACTTTC | CASSQVLSTSGANVLTF
TRBJ2-5 | TRBV29-1 | - | - | TGCAGCGTTGAAGGGGAACAGGGTGGAGTTGGAGAGACCCAGTACTTC | CSVEGEQGGVGETQYF
TRBJ1-5 | TRBV4-1 | - | - | TGCGCCAGCAGCCAAGCAGGCCTCAATCAGCCCCAGCATTTT | CASSQAGLNQPQHF
TRBJ2-3 | TRBV19 | - | - | TGTGCCAGTAGTTCCTTGGGAGATGGCAGAGATACGCAGTATTTT | CASSSLGDGRDTQYF
TRBJ2-1 | TRBV7-9 | TRBD2 | - | TGTGCCAGCAGCTCCGGGCTAGCGGGAGGGATCTTC | CASSSGLAGGIF
TRBJ1-3 | TRBV28 | - | - | TGTGCCAGCAGTTTTTTTTTCATCGGACAGAGCTCTGGAAACACCATATATTTT | CASSFFFIGQSSGNTIYF
TRBJ1-2 | TRBV7-9 | - | - | TGTGCCAGCAGCCCAACCTTTACAGGGTATGGCTACACCTTC | CASSPTFTGYGYTF
TRBJ2-7 | TRBV5-6 | - | - | TGTGCCAGTGCGAGGCTGGCGGGCCAACACTACGAGCAGTACTTC | CASARLAGQHYEQYF
TRBJ2-7 | TRBV28 | - | - | TGTGCCAGCAGTGGACCCGAGGGTTCGTTTAACGAGCAGTACTTC | CASSGPEGSFNEQYF
TRBJ2-7 | TRBV2 | TRBD2 | - | TGTGCCAGCAGGGACCGACTAGCGGGGCAAGCCTACGAGCAGTACTTC | CASRDRLAGQAYEQYF
TRBJ1-5 | TRBV19 | TRBD1 | - | TGTGCCAGTAGTACGACAGGGGGCAATCAGCCCCAGCATTTT | CASSTTGGNQPQHF
TRBJ2-3 | TRBV28 | - | - | TGTGCCAGCAGTACCACTCCTAGCACAGATACGCAGTATTTT | CASSTTPSTDTQYF
TRBJ2-1 | TRBV5-1 | TRBD2 | once | TGCGCCAGCAGCTTAGAGTTTAGCGGGGGTGGCGCCTACAATGAGCAGTTCTTC | CASSLEFSGGGAYNEQFF
TRBJ2-2 | TRBV4-1 | TRBD2 | once | TGCGCCAGCAGCCATAACGCGGAGGTAGCGGGAGTGAGCACCGGGGAGCTGTTTTTT | CASSHNAEVAGVSTGELFF
TRBJ1-1 | TRBV10-3 | TRBD1 | - | TGTGCCATCACCGGACAGGGCAGGACTGAAGCTTTCTTT | CAITGQGRTEAFF
TRBJ2-1 | TRBV7-8 | TRBD2 | - | TGTGCCAGCAGCCTAGCGGGGAGGACGTACAATGAGCAGTTCTTC | CASSLAGRTYNEQFF
TRBJ1-3 | TRBV7-6 | - | - | TGTGCCAGCAGCTTAGCGGCACCTAGCTCTGGAAACACCATATATTTT | CASSLAAPSSGNTIYF
TRBJ2-2 | TRBV19 | TRBD2 | - | TGTGCCAGTAGTAGGCGGGGGAGTGCCATCGGGGAGCTGTTTTTT | CASSRRGSAIGELFF
TRBJ2-1 | TRBV9 | TRBD2 | - | TGTGCCAGCAGCCGTCCCCCGCCGGGAGGACTTAATGAGCAGTTCTTC | CASSRPPPGGLNEQFF
TRBJ2-5 | TRBV15 | - | once | TGTGCCACCAGCAGTATAGCAGGGGGGCAAGAGACCCAGTACTTC | CATSSIAGGQETQYF
TRBJ1-4 | TRBV7-9 | - | - | TGTGCCAGCAGCTTAGCGAGGGGAAACGCGAATGAAAAACTGTTTTTT | CASSLARGNANEKLFF
TRBJ2-3 | TRBV5-6 | - | - | TGTGCCAGCAGCTTGGAGGGGCTAGGGGGGTCCGGAGATACGCAGTATTTT | CASSLEGLGGSGDTQYF
TRBJ2-5 | TRBV5-1 | - | - | TGCGCCAGCAGCGCAGGGCAAAGACGGGAGACCCAGTACTTC | CASSAGQRRETQYF
TRBJ2-7 | TRBV4-1 | - | - | TGCGCCAGCAGCCAGGGGGTGGTAGCGGAGTACTCCTACGAGCAGTACTTC | CASSQGVVAEYSYEQYF
TRBJ1-2 | TRBV27 | - | - | TGTGCCAGCAGACCCCAGGCAGGGAACTATGGCTACACCTTC | CASRPQAGNYGYTF
TRBJ2-7 | TRBV5-1 | - | - | TGCGCCAGCAGCTTGTCTTCAGGGACCTACGAGCAGTACTTC | CASSLSSGTYEQYF
TRBJ2-7 | TRBV5-4 | - | - | TGTGCCACCAGATTGCAAGGTTCCTACGAGCAGTACTTC | CATRLQGSYEQYF
TRBJ2-2 | TRBV27 | - | - | TGTGCCAGCAGTTTGAACACCGGGGAGCTGTTTTTT | CASSLNTGELFF
TRBJ2-1 | TRBV28 | - | - | TGTGCCAGCAGCCGGCCTTCGGCCTACAATGAGCAGTTCTTC | CASSRPSAYNEQFF
TRBJ1-5 | TRBV7-2 | - | - | TGTGCCAGCAGCTTAGCCAGACAGGTTGGTAGCAATCAGCCCCAGCATTTT | CASSLARQVGSNQPQHF
TRBJ2-7 | TRBV28 | - | - | TGTGCCAGCAGCCCACACCCCTACGAGCAGTACTTC | CASSPHPYEQYF
TRBJ2-3 | TRBV30 | - | - | TGTGCCTGGAGTGCTAGCAGGAGCACAGATACGCAGTATTTT | CAWSASRSTDTQYF
TRBJ2-7 | TRBV6-5 | TRBD1 | - | TGTGCCAGCAGTTGGCATGGGACAGCCGAGCAGTACTTC | CASSWHGTAEQYF
TRBJ1-5 | TRBV4-2 | TRBD1 | - | TGTGCCAGCAGCCAATCCGCGGGACAGGATCAGCCCCAGCATTTT | CASSQSAGQDQPQHF
TRBJ2-2 | TRBV27 | TRBD2 | - | TGTGCCAGCAGAGGACTAGCGGGAGGGAACACCGGGGAGCTGTTTTTT | CASRGLAGGNTGELFF
TRBJ2-7 | TRBV11-2 | - | - | TGTGCCAGCAGCCCCCCTCTAGCGTTCTACGAGCAGTACTTC | CASSPPLAFYEQYF
TRBJ1-5 | TRBV18 | - | few | TGTGCCAGCTCACCACCGGGCAGGGGATCCCAGCCCCAGCATTTT | CASSPPGRGSQPQHF
TRBJ2-7 | TRBV28 | - | - | TGTGCCAGCAGTTTCTCTGCGCAGCTACCCTACGAGCAGTACTTC | CASSFSAQLPYEQYF
TRBJ2-3 | TRBV15 | TRBD1 | once | TGTGCCACCAGCAGATTGACAGGGGCTACGTATACGCAGTATTTT | CATSRLTGATYTQYF
TRBJ1-5 | TRBV7-9 | - | - | TGTGCCAGCAGCCCTAGTAACGGCAATCAGCCCCAGCATTTT | CASSPSNGNQPQHF
TRBJ2-7 | TRBV18 | - | - | TGTGCCAGCTCACCCACACACGGGCGAACGGACGAGCAGTACTTC | CASSPTHGRTDEQYF
TRBJ2-5 | TRBV5-5 | - | - | TGTGCCAGCAGGCCTTCCCCCCCTGGTGAGACCCAGTACTTC | CASRPSPPGETQYF
TRBJ2-7 | TRBV10-3 | - | - | TGTGCCATCGCCGGGACAGGGGCTAGCGGGACCCACGAGCAGTACTTC | CAIAGTGASGTHEQYF
TRBJ2-7 | TRBV19 | TRBD1 | - | TGTGCCAGTAGTTACACGGGACAGGGGACCTACGAGCAGTACTTC | CASSYTGQGTYEQYF